These 2 T cell receptor beta chains came from one sample sequenced in a study of CD4 T cells in relation to SARS-CoV-2 and coronaviruses. The unexposed donors gave CD4+ T cells in 2011-2018, prior to COVID-19. Method: immunoSEQ multiplex PCR; TCRdb's copy keeps in-frame clones and lacks some. The table records about 68,000 clones, roughly 93% of them present only once. The sequencing sample was made of naive CD4+ T cells from PBMCs. Subset noted: naive CD4+ T cells isolated by negative enrichment. These receptors were taken from a human donor in good health.

V gene TRBV6-4 combines with J gene TRBJ2-3; 11 nucleotides line up with TRBD2. The CDR3 spans 15 residues. Germline V gene data show CDR1 as MRHNA and CDR2 as SNTAGT. Trimming at V came to 4 bases and at J to 2 bases, leaving 2 bases not matched to a gene. The CDR3 reads CASSGLAGTTDTQYF. CDR3 sequence (DNA): TGTGCCAGCAGTGGACTAGCGGGGACCACAGATACGCAGTATTTT.

The rearrangement joins TRBV5-4 to TRBJ1-1; D is possibly TRBD1 (5 bases). The V gene lost 4 bases and the J gene lost 5 bases, with 15 bases spanning the gap. The CDR3 sequence is 14 residues long. The germline CDR1 and CDR2 sequences are SGHNT and YYREEE (reference sequence). The CDR3 here is CASSRKKGETEAFF. CDR3 bases: TGTGCCAGCAGCCGAAAGAAAGGGGAGACTGAAGCTTTCTTT.